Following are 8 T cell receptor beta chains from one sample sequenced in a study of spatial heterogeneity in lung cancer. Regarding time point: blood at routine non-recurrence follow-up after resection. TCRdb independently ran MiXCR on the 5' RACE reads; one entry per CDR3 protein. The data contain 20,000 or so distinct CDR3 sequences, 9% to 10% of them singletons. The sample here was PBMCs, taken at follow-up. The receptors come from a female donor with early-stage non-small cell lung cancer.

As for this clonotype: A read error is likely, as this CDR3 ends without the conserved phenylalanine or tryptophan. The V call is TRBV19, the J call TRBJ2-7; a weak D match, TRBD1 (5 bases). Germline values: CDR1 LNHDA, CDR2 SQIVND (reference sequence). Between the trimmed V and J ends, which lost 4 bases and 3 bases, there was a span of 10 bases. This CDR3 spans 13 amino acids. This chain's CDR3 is CASSRSTDYEQYI. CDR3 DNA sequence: TGTGCCAGTAGTAGGTCGACAGACTACGAGCAGTACATC.

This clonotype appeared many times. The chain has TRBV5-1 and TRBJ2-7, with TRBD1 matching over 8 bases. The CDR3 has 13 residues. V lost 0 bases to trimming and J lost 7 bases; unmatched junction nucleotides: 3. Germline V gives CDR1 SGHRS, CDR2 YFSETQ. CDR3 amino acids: CASSLGQGKEQYF. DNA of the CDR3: TGCGCCAGCAGCTTGGGACAGGGGAAAGAGCAGTACTTC.

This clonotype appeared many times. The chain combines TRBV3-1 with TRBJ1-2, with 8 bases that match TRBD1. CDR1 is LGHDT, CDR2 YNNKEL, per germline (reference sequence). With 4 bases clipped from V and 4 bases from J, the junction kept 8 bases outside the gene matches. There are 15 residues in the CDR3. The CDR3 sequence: CASSPRTGPGYGYTF. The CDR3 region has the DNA TGTGCCAGCAGCCCTAGGACAGGGCCCGGCTATGGCTACACCTTC.

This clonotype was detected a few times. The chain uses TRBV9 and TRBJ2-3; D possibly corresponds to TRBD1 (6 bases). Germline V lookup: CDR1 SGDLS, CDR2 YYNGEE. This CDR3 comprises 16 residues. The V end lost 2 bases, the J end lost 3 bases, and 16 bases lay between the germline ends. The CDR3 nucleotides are TGTGCCAGCAGCGTTGGGACACTACGGGCGACAGATACGCAGTATTTT. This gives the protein CASSVGTLRATDTQYF.

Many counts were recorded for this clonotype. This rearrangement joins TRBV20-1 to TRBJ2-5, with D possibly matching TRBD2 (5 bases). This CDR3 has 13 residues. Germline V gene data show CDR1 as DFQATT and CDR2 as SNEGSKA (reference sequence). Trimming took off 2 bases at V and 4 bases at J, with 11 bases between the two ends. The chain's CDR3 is CSARLRVGETQYF. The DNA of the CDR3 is TGCAGTGCTAGATTGAGGGTTGGAGAGACCCAGTACTTC.

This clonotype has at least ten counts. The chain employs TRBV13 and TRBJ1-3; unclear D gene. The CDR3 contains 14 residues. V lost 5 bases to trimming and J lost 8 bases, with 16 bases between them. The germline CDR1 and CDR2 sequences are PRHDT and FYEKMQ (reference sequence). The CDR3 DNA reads TGTGCCAGCAGCCTCGGGAGAATGGGAGACACCATATATTTT. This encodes CASSLGRMGDTIYF.

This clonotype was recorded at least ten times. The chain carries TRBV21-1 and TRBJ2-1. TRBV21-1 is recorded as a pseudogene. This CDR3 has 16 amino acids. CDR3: CASSGENILRNNEQFF. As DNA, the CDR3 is TGTGCCAGCAGCGGAGAAAATATCCTAAGGAACAATGAGCAGTTCTTC.

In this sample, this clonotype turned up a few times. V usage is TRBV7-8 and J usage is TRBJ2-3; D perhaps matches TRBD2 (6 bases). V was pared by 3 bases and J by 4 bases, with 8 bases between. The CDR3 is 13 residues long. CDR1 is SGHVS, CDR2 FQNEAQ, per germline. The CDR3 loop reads CASSLPGADTQYF. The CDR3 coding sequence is TGTGCCAGCAGCTTGCCGGGGGCAGATACGCAGTATTTT. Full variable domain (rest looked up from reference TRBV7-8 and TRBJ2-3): GAGVSQSPRYKVAKRGQDVALRCDPISGHVSLFWYQQALGQGPEFLTYFQNEAQLDKSGLPSDRFFAERPEGSVSTLKIQRTQQEDSAVYLCASSLPGADTQYFGPGTRLTVL.